This TCR beta chain was recovered during a study of blood T cell repertoires in COVID-19. Assay: immunoSEQ multiplex PCR; the TCRdb copy retains only in-frame clones and omits some. The table lists more than 150,000 clones, around four fifths of them singletons. Trimming cost V 0 bases and J 9 bases; bases outside gene matches: 8. The CDR3 sequence is 17 residues long. CDR1 is SGHTS and CDR2 is YDEGEE in the germline V gene. The V and J genes are TRBV5-8 and TRBJ2-1; 14 bases map to TRBD2. Sequencing was carried out using peripheral blood. The receptor's source is a woman aged 25 to 39 with acute or convalescent COVID-19. The CDR3 nucleotides are TGTGCCAGCAGCTTGGCCGGGACTAGCGGGGGCGGTGGTGAGCAGTTCTTC. Protein product: CASSLAGTSGGGGEQFF.